This T cell receptor (beta chain) is drawn from a study of shared clonotypes between healthy human individuals (dated by TCRdb to 2020 to 2022). Concerning the study at large: The cohort comprised two women and a few men aged 18 to 49 years. For each donor, CD4 naive and CD4 memory were each given three plates, CD8 naive was given two plates, and CD8 memory was given one plate. The study deeply sequenced blood TCR repertoires of about 5 healthy adults to estimate repertoire size and the extent of clonotype sharing between individuals. To increase sequencing depth and limit assay-specific biases, TCR repertoire library preparation and sequencing were carried out by different laboratories using diverse techniques. Leukapheresis yielded between about 0.9 and 9.5 billion PBMCs per donor.

TCR CDR3 regions were amplified from genomic DNA by multiplex PCR using the deep immunoSEQ assay. Extracted genomic DNA from each cell subset was spread evenly across all wells of several immunoSEQ 96-well plates, with each plate serving as a replicate. For sorted subsets, around 200 ng genomic DNA, equal to 30,000 to 35,000 T cell genomes, was loaded into each replicate PCR. Purified libraries were quantified with a Qubit 3.0 fluorometer, sized on a Bioanalyzer 2100, and re-quantified with the KAPA Library Quantification kit. Every immunoSEQ 96-well plate was sequenced on a dedicated single-read 150-cycle Illumina NextSeq 550 flow cell. The original methods were these. Because only junctional sequences without quality scores were contained in the immunoSEQ output, filtering matching that applied to full-length reads could not be performed. To assign V/J genes and CDR3, sequences were annotated using PyIR, a Python wrapper for IgBLAST v1.9, with IMGT germline references. Reads were removed for weak V/J assignments (E-value above 1e-6), missing CDR3, stop codons, out-of-frame junctions, or ambiguous translated residues. V3J clonotypes were defined as sequences sharing the same inferred V gene, J gene, and CDR3 amino acid sequence. The percentage overlap between two repertoires was calculated by dividing the number of shared unique clonotypes by the size of the smaller repertoire. Richness of each repertoire was evaluated using RTK rarefaction, the Chao1 estimator, and Recon v2.1 estimates of unobserved clonotypes. OLGA was used to compute generation probabilities for all TCRbeta clonotypes that the gDNA method yielded from a handful of donors. Held by TCRdb, this immuneACCESS table contains in-frame sequences only and omits some clones. Under half of the omission traces to an unresolved V gene where checked; the cause of the rest is unknown. V, J and clone size are taken as reported in that table, and D and trimming were inferred from the DNA itself. The sample table records around 2.1 million clones; 90% to 95% of these occur just once. More than 1.5% of the sample lies in the top ten.

To note about this clone: No antigen is known for it. There are no base qualities to consult, and no much larger clone falls within one base.

What the research found in general, with its limitations: Sampling was limited to blood, and TCR repertoires in tissue likely differ from TCR repertoires in blood. The small number of donors limited the genetic and exposure-history diversity represented. Naive subsets generally had larger estimated clonotype richness than memory subsets did. Incomplete sequencing was indicated by rarefaction of sorted-subset datasets, despite the large sequencing depth. Higher generation probabilities were observed for clonotypes shared by all four sorted-subset donors than for non-shared clonotypes. Pairwise subsampling indicated that sequencing depth was expected to affect the degree of clonotype sharing among donors. Across a few donors, approximately 5% of naive CD4, approximately 3.6% of naive CD8, approximately 2.5% of memory CD4, and 0.4% of memory CD8 clonotypes were shared.

From V the trimming removes 2 bases and from J it removes 4 bases, while the gene matches leave 7 bases of the junction unaccounted for. The CDR3 holds 15 amino acids from the cysteine to the phenylalanine. Here the CDR3 DNA is all that survives: 45 bases in frame from base 1. Via the germline V gene (reference sequence), CDR1 is MNHNY and CDR2 SVGAGI. CD8 naive samples were obtained by positive selection for CCR7 among CD45RO-negative cells, yielding a CD45RA+CCR7+ population from which TemRA cells were excluded. Healthy HIV-negative adults with no recently reported acute infections or vaccinations were included as donors. Every donor was a Caucasian adult living in Nashville, Tennessee, USA. Blood was obtained by leukapheresis, after which PBMCs were separated by Ficoll-Histopaque density gradient centrifugation and cryopreserved in liquid nitrogen vapor phase. Analytical flow cytometry was used to check the purity and quantity of every magnetically sorted T cell population. Genomic DNA was isolated from each sorted fraction and quantified by UV absorbance on a Nanodrop 2000c.

Material: naive CD8+ T cells from PBMCs. What this sample's cell subset or site label stands for: CD45RA+CCR7+. The V and J genes are TRBV6-6 and TRBJ1-1, with TRBD1 identical over 7 junction bases. This receptor was identified in a man younger than 35 in good health. Some clones in this sample may be carry-over from other donors' samples. The nucleotides read TGTGCCAGCAGTTACCGAGACAGGGTCACCACTGAAGCTTTCTTT. This is translated as CASSYRDRVTTEAFF.